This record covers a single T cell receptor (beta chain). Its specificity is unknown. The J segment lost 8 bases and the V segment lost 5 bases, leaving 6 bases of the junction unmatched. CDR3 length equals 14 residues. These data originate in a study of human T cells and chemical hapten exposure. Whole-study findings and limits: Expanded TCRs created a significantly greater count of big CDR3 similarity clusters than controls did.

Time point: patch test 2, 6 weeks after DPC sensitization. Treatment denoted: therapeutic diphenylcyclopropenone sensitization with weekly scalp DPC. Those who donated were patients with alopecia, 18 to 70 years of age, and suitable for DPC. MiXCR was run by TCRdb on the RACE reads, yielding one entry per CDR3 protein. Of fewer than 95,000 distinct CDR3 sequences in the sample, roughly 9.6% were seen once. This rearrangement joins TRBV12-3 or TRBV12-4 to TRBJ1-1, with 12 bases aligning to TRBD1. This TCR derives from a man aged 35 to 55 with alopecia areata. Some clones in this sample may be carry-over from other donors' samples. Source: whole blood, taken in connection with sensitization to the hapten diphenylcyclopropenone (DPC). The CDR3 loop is CASSPGTGGPEAFF. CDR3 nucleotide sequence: TGTGCCAGCAGTCCAGGGACAGGGGGCCCCGAAGCTTTCTTT.